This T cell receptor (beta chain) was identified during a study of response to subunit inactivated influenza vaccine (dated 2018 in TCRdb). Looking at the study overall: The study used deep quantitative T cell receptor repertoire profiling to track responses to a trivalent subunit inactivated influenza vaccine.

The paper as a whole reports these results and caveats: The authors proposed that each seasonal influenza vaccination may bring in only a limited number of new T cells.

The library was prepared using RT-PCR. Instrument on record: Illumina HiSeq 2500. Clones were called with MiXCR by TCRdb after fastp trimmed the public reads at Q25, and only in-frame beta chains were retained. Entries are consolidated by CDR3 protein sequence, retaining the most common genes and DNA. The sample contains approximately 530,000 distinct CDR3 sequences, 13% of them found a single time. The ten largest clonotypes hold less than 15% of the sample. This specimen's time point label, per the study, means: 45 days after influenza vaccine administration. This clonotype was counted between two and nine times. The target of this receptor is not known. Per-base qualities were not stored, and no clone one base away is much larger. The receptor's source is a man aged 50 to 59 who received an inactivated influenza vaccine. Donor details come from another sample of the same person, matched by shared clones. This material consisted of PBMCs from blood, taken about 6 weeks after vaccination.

The DNA reads TGTGCCAGCAGCCAAGGGACAGGGGCAAACATTCAGTACTTC. It codes for CASSQGTGANIQYF. Recombination joined TRBV3-1 with TRBJ2-4; TRBD1 agrees with 9 junctional bases. Trimmed from V: 1 base; trimmed from J: 6 bases; junction bases lacking a gene match: 1. The CDR3 runs 14 amino acids, cysteine and phenylalanine included. The read is trimmed to its CDR3 DNA, 42 bases read in frame from base 1. The germline V gene (reference sequence) sets CDR1 to LGHDT and CDR2 to YNNKEL.